The 21 T cell receptor beta chains in this list originate from one sample, sequenced in a study of CD8+CD57+ T cells in acquired aplastic anemia. CDR3 and TCR beta VDJ profiling relied on a genomic DNA template. TCRdb reprocessed the reads via MiXCR and lists one record per CDR3 protein. Of hundreds of thousands of distinct CDR3 sequences listed, 50% to 70% were seen once; the top ten hold around 8%. Material: sorted CD4+, CD8+, or CD8+CD57+ T cells (not recorded which) from PBMCs. The receptors derive from a human donor with severe aplastic anemia or a healthy control (not recorded which).

This clonotype was observed many times. The rearrangement links TRBV5-1 to TRBJ1-1; maybe TRBD1 (5 bases). The CDR3 sequence is 15 residues long. V gave up 2 bases and J gave up 0 bases, with 11 bases separating them. From germline, CDR1 is SGHRS and CDR2 YFSETQ. CDR3 region: CASSFKGGVNTEAFF. CDR3 nucleotides: TGCGCCAGCAGCTTTAAAGGAGGGGTGAACACTGAAGCTTTCTTT.

This clonotype appeared once. A much bigger clone sits one base away, suggesting this may be a read error. The chain joins TRBV6-1 to TRBJ1-5; 9 nucleotides agree with TRBD1. The junction had 10 bases not matched to a gene; V was cut back by 4 bases and J by 0 bases. Germline CDR1 reads MNHNS; CDR2 reads SASEGT. The CDR3 has 18 residues. CDR3 sequence (DNA): TGTGCCAGCAGTGTACAGGGGGCGAGTTCATCTAGCAATCAGCCCCAGCATTTT. It encodes CASSVQGASSSSNQPQHF.

This clonotype was recorded many times. The CDR3 reads CASSRSGYSYNEQFF. CDR3 DNA: TGTGCCAGCAGTAGGTCAGGGTACTCCTACAATGAGCAGTTCTTC. J is TRBJ2-1 and V is TRBV6-5; a weak D match, TRBD1 (5 bases). Trimming pared 5 bases from V and 0 bases from J, leaving 11 bases between. Germline-derived CDR1 and CDR2 are MNHEY and SVGAGI. The CDR3 is 15 amino acids.

This clonotype was seen repeatedly, ten times or more. The chain links TRBV7-9 to TRBJ1-2, with D possibly being TRBD1 (6 bases). The CDR3 runs 15 residues. V was cut by 1 base and J by 2 bases, with 11 bases left in between. CDR1 SEHNR and CDR2 FQNEAQ come from the germline V gene (reference sequence). CDR3 loop: CASSLVKGVNYGYTF. The CDR3 bases are TGTGCCAGCAGCTTAGTGAAGGGGGTGAACTATGGCTACACCTTC.

This clonotype has ten or more counts. The chain combines TRBV19 with TRBJ2-3; 8 nucleotides line up with TRBD2. CDR3 length: 14 amino acids. CDR1 and CDR2 from the germline V gene are LNHDA and SQIVND (reference sequence). The trim removed 2 bases at V and 3 bases at J, leaving 1 base unmatched. CDR3 loop: CASSIRGGTDTQYF. The CDR3 DNA is TGTGCCAGTAGTATACGGGGGGGGACAGATACGCAGTATTTT.

This clonotype was seen many times. The rearrangement joins TRBV5-1 to TRBJ2-1, with TRBD2 matching over 9 bases. The CDR3 spans 17 residues. Trimming at V came to 0 bases and at J to 8 bases, leaving 12 bases not matched to a gene. Germline V gene data show CDR1 as SGHRS and CDR2 as YFSETQ. This CDR3 is CASSLVGAGGRKDEQFF. CDR3 DNA: TGCGCCAGCAGCTTGGTGGGGGCGGGGGGGCGGAAGGATGAGCAGTTCTTC.

CDR3 coding DNA: TGTGCCACCAGCAGGGCGACTAGCGGGAGGGGCCACGAGCAGTACTTC. Translation: CATSRATSGRGHEQYF. J is TRBJ2-7 and V is TRBV15; 14 bases map to TRBD2. The V and J ends lost 3 bases and 5 bases, in that order; junction bases with no gene match: 6. CDR3 length: 16 amino acids. Germline values: CDR1 LNHNV, CDR2 YYDKDF (reference sequence).

For this clonotype: This could be a read error, since a much larger clone is one nucleotide away. V usage is TRBV12-3 or TRBV12-4 and J usage is TRBJ1-5; 8 positions agree with TRBD1. CDR3 length: 14 residues. CDR3 loop: CAGSLDRERMPQHF. CDR3 nucleotides: TGTGCCGGCAGTTTGGACAGGGAGAGGATGCCCCAGCATTTT.

The rearrangement uses TRBV7-3 and TRBJ2-1; D uncertain. CDR3 length: 13 amino acids. Per the germline V gene, CDR1 is SGHTA and CDR2 is FQGTGA. Trimming took off 6 bases at V and 4 bases at J, with 10 bases between the two ends. The CDR3 reads CASRLPGYNEQFF. CDR3 coding DNA: TGTGCCAGCAGGCTTCCAGGATACAATGAGCAGTTCTTC.

The gene calls are TRBV19 and TRBJ2-7; 11 bases align to TRBD1. Germline V gene sequence: CDR1 LNHDA, CDR2 SQIVND (reference sequence). Trimming cost V 10 bases and J 3 bases; bases outside gene matches: 5. The CDR3 is 13 amino acids. This chain's CDR3 is CATSGTGGYEQYF. In DNA form, the CDR3 reads TGTGCCACTTCAGGGACAGGGGGCTACGAGCAGTACTTC.

The chain couples TRBV29-1 to TRBJ1-5; D gene unclear. This CDR3 is built from 15 residues. Trimming left V 2 bases short and J 4 bases short, with 15 bases between. The germline CDR1 and CDR2 sequences are SQVTM and ANQGSEA. The CDR3: CSVEYGRSGNQPQHF. CDR3 DNA: TGCAGCGTTGAATACGGAAGGTCGGGAAATCAGCCCCAGCATTTT.

The V call is TRBV20-1, the J call TRBJ2-1; 11 bases fit TRBD2. There are 15 residues in the CDR3. J lost 8 bases, V lost 5 bases, and 11 bases had no gene match. Germline V lookup: CDR1 DFQATT, CDR2 SNEGSKA (reference sequence). The CDR3: CSAPPTSGSLYEQFF. For the CDR3, the DNA is TGCAGTGCTCCTCCCACTAGCGGGAGTTTGTATGAGCAGTTCTTC.

This clonotype showed up many times. The chain links TRBV12-3 or TRBV12-4 to TRBJ1-6; 8 bases agree with TRBD1. The J segment lost 13 bases and the V segment lost 6 bases, leaving 8 bases of the junction unmatched. The CDR3 extends over 13 amino acids. The CDR3: CASRKTGGWPLHF. The CDR3, as DNA: TGTGCCAGCAGGAAAACAGGGGGGTGGCCCCTCCACTTT.

This clonotype was recorded a few times. The gene calls are TRBV13 and TRBJ2-7; D ambiguous. CDR3 length equals 13 residues. Trimming took 5 bases from V and 3 from J, leaving 11 bases between them. CDR1 PRHDT and CDR2 FYEKMQ come from the germline V gene (reference sequence). In DNA form, the CDR3 reads TGTGCCAGCAGCGATGGGAAGATCTACGAGCAGTACTTC. This encodes CASSDGKIYEQYF.

The rearrangement joins TRBV20-1 to TRBJ2-3, with 8 bases aligning to TRBD1. The germline V gene encodes CDR1 DFQATT and CDR2 SNEGSKA (reference sequence). The CDR3 runs to 13 residues. V was pared by 6 bases and J by 8 bases, with 10 bases of the junction left unmatched. The CDR3, as DNA: TGCAGTGCCGAAACCGGACAGGGTGGTACGCAGTATTTT. Translating gives CSAETGQGGTQYF.

This clonotype was seen only a few times. The gene calls are TRBV10-3 and TRBJ1-5, with a weak D call TRBD1 (5 bases). Germline CDR1 reads ENHRY; CDR2 reads SYGVKD. The V gene lost 6 bases and the J gene lost 5 bases, with 11 bases spanning the gap. This CDR3 spans 13 amino acids. The CDR3 bases are TGTGCCATCAGGAGGGACGGAGATCAGCCCCAGCATTTT. It yields the protein CAIRRDGDQPQHF.

The chain recombines TRBV19 with TRBJ2-7; D ambiguous. V lost 5 bases and J lost 0, with 8 bases in between. The CDR3 runs to 13 residues. Germline V gene lookup returns CDR1 LNHDA and CDR2 SQIVND (reference sequence). The CDR3 here is CASSRRSSYEQYF. The CDR3 DNA sequence: TGTGCCAGTAGTCGTCGCAGCTCCTACGAGCAGTACTTC.

The J gene is TRBJ2-4, the V gene TRBV3-1; D is uncertain. The germline V gene has CDR1 LGHDT and CDR2 YNNKEL (reference sequence). The V end lost 5 bases, the J end lost 9 bases, and 11 bases lay between the germline ends. The CDR3 length is 12 residues. CDR3 coding DNA: TGTGCCAGCAGCTCTAGAGTTGGCATTCAGTACTTC. This codes for CASSSRVGIQYF.

The V and J genes are TRBV12-3 or TRBV12-4 and TRBJ1-3; TRBD1 matches 11 bases. Unmatched junction bases numbered 4, after V lost 5 bases and J lost 4 bases. The CDR3 covers 15 residues. This chain's CDR3 is CASSPDRGQGNTIYF. The CDR3 DNA sequence: TGTGCCAGCAGTCCGGACAGGGGGCAGGGAAACACCATATATTTT.

This clonotype was detected ten times or more. The chain carries TRBV7-9 and TRBJ2-7; D uncertain. Between the trimmed V and J ends, which lost 5 bases and 4 bases, there was a span of 15 bases. CDR1 is SEHNR and CDR2 is FQNEAQ in the germline V gene (reference sequence). This CDR3 comprises 14 residues. The CDR3 DNA follows: TGTGCCAGCAGCACAAGGAAGCCAGTATACGAGCAGTACTTC. This sequence encodes CASSTRKPVYEQYF.

This clonotype was seen a handful of times. The gene calls are TRBV7-9 and TRBJ2-5; 9 bases map to TRBD2. The CDR3 loop spans 15 amino acids. The V and J ends lost 1 base and 1 base, in that order; junction bases with no gene match: 1. Germline CDR1 SEHNR, CDR2 FQNEAQ (reference sequence). For the CDR3, the DNA is TGTGCCAGCAGCTTAGGGCGGGAGGGCCAAGAGACCCAGTACTTC. Its protein product is CASSLGREGQETQYF.